These T cell receptor beta chains were read from a single sample in a study of blood T cell repertoires in COVID-19. Here immunoSEQ multiplex PCR was the method, and the copy in TCRdb shows in-frame clones only, minus some. The table lists 80,000 to 100,000 clones, 90% of them singletons. The sample was peripheral blood. All receptors come from a human donor with active COVID-19. The donor label of this sample is uncertain. CDR3s leave out the opening cysteine and the closing phenylalanine or tryptophan.

J gene,V gene,CDR3 protein
TRBJ2-6,TRBV2,ASSYPGFSGISGANVLT
TRBJ1-1,TRBV19,ASSGAGETF
TRBJ2-3,TRBV5-1,ASSPVSGGTDTQY
TRBJ2-3,TRBV3-1/TRBV3-2,ASSQPPTSDTQY
TRBJ1-2,TRBV19,ASSITGMAPDGYT
TRBJ1-2,TRBV19,ASSIGQGNGYT
TRBJ1-2,TRBV9,ASSGKPTGREYGYT
TRBJ1-3,TRBV6-5,ASIQAGFSGNTIY
TRBJ2-3,TRBV14,ASSQLTSGTDTQY
TRBJ1-6,TRBV2,ASSEAAVYNSPLH
TRBJ1-6,TRBV5-4,ASSLGRQGANSPLH
TRBJ2-5,TRBV5-1,ASSMGQQETQY
TRBJ1-5,TRBV19,ASSIPPTGDYPQH
TRBJ2-3,TRBV2,AITGGLSADTQY